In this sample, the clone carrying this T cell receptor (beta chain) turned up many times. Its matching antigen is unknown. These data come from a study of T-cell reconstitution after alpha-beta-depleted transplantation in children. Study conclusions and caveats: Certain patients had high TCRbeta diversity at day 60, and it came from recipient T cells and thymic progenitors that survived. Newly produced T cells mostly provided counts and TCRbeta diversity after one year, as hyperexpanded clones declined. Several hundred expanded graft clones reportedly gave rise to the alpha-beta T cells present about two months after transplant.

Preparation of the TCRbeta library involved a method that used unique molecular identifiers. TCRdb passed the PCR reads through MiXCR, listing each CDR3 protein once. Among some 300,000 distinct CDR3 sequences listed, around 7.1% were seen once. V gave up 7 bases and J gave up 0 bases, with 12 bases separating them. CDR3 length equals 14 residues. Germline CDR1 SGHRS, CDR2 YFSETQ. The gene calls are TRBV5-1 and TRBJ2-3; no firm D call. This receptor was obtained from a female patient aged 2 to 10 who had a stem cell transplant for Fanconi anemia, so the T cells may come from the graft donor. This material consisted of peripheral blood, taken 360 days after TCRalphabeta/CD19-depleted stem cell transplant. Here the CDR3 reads CASGELGSTDTQYF. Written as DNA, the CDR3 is TGCGCCAGCGGAGAATTGGGGAGCACAGATACGCAGTATTTT.